This T cell receptor beta chain was captured by sequencing in a study of blood T cell repertoires in COVID-19. Looking at the study overall: COVID-19 samples collected from the United States, Italy and Spain covered acute and convalescent phases. The cDNA or gDNA used as material had been derived from T cells, B-cell-depleted T cells, or PBMCs.

Original analysis: Reference gene primer amplification yielded estimated nucleated cell counts. The method was immunoSEQ multiplex PCR; TCRdb's version includes in-frame clones alone and lacks a portion of them. V and J calls and clone size are given by that table; D and trimming were obtained from the DNA. The sample consists of about 94,000 clones, roughly four fifths of them appearing once. This CDR3 is built from 13 residues. Germline CDR1 reads MNHEY; CDR2 reads SVGAGI. Trimming stripped 7 bases from V and 0 bases from J, with 9 bases between. The sequence was collected from a man in his sixties with acute or convalescent COVID-19. This sequence joins TRBV6-5 and TRBJ1-1; D is ambiguous. The material sequenced was peripheral blood. CDR3 nucleotide sequence: TGTGCCAGCACCCTGGGCTTGAACACTGAAGCTTTCTTT. Amino acid sequence: CASTLGLNTEAFF.